The source of this TCR beta chain is a study of T cell changes during pregnancy in multiple sclerosis. Libraries were prepared by immunoSEQ multiplex PCR; TCRdb keeps only in-frame clonotypes and omits some of them. This table has some 56,000 clones, 80% to 95% appearing once. This CDR3 has 14 residues. V lost 2 bases, J lost 3 bases, and 7 bases lay in between. Germline loops: CDR1 SGHTA, CDR2 FQGTGA. The rearrangement uses TRBV7-3 and TRBJ2-2; the D gene is possibly TRBD2 (6 bases). The source material was peripheral blood, sampled in the third trimester of pregnancy. This receptor was taken from a female donor in good health, enrolled as a control in a pregnancy study. In nucleotides, the CDR3 is TGTGCCAGCAGCTTATCGGGGGACACCGGGGAGCTGTTTTTT. This sequence encodes CASSLSGDTGELFF.